This T cell receptor (beta chain) appears in the sequencing data of a study of T cell responses to AZD1222 COVID-19 vaccine. Comments on this clone: The antigen remains unidentified.

Findings and limits, study-wide: The study found Spike-specific TCR breadth and depth rose after two AZD1222 doses. Without day 14 samples, only post-peak T cell repertoires were studied. Donors, mostly white British, included more females; clonal diversity was possibly underestimated.

Here immunoSEQ multiplex PCR was the method, and the copy in TCRdb shows in-frame clones only, minus some. The sample lists roughly 140,000 clones; around nine tenths were seen once. Per the germline V gene, CDR1 is SGHRS and CDR2 is YFSETQ. CDR3 length equals 15 residues. V dropped 0 bases and J dropped 5; count of bases not matched to a gene: 5. Sequences were derived from peripheral blood, sampled 28 days after the second AZD1222 dose. This receptor was identified in an adult who received the AZD1222 COVID-19 vaccine. The chain employs TRBV5-1 and TRBJ2-1; 7 bases map to TRBD2. This CDR3 is CASSLAVLANNEQFF. The CDR3 bases are TGCGCCAGCAGCTTGGCGGTACTAGCGAACAATGAGCAGTTCTTC.